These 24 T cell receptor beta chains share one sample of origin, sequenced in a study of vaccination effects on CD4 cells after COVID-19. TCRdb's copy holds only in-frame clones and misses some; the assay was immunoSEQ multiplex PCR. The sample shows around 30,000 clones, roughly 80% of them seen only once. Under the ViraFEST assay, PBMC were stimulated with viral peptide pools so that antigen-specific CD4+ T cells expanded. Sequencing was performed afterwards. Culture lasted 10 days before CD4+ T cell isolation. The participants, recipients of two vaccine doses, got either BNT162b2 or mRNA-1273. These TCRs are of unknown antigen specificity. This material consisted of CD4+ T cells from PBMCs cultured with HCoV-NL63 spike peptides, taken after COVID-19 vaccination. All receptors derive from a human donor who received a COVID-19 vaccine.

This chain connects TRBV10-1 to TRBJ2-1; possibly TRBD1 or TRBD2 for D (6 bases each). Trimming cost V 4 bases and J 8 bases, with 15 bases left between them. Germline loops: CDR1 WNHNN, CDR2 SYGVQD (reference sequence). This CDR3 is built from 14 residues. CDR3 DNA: TGCGCCAGCAGTGTTTGGGGGGCTACGGATGAGCAGTTCTTC. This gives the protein CASSVWGATDEQFF.

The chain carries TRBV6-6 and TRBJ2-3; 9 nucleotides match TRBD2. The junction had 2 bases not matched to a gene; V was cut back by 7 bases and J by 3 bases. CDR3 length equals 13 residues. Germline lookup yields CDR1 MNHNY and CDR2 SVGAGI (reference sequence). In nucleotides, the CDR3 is TGTGCCAGCAAAAGCGGGGGGACAGATACGCAGTATTTT. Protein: CASKSGGTDTQYF.

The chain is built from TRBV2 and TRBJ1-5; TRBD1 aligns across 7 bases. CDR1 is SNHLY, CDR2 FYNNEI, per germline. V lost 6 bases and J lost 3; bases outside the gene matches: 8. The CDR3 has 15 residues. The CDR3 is CASREEGANNQPQHF. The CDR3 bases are TGTGCCAGCAGGGAGGAGGGGGCGAACAATCAGCCCCAGCATTTT.

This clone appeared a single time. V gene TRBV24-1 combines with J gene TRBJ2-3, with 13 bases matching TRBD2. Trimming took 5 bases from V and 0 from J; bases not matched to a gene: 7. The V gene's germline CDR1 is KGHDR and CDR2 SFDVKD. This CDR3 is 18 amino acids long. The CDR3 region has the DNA TGTGCCACCAGTGGGACTAGCGGGAGTCTGGGTAGCACAGATACGCAGTATTTT. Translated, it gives CATSGTSGSLGSTDTQYF.

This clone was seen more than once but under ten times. For the CDR3, the DNA is TGTGCCAGCAGCCCCGGTGGGGGCACTAACTATGGCTACACCTTC. Translated, it gives CASSPGGGTNYGYTF. The chain has TRBV5-5 and TRBJ1-2; D is possibly TRBD1 (6 bases). CDR1 is SGHKS and CDR2 is YYEKEE in the germline V gene (reference sequence). Trimming stripped 4 bases from V and 0 bases from J, with 13 bases between. The CDR3 is 15 amino acids.

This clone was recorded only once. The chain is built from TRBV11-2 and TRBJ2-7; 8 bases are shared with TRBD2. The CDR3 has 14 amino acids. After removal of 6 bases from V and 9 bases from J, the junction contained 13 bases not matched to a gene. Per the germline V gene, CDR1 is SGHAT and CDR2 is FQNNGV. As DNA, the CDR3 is TGTGCCAGCAGGCCGGGATTAGCGGGGACCTCGCAGTACTTC. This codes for CASRPGLAGTSQYF. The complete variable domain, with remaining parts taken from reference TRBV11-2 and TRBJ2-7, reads EAGVAQSPRYKIIEKRQSVAFWCNPISGHATLYWYQQILGQGPKLLIQFQNNGVVDDSQLPKDRFSAERLKGVDSTLKIQPAKLEDSAVYLCASRPGLAGTSQYFGPGTRLTVT.

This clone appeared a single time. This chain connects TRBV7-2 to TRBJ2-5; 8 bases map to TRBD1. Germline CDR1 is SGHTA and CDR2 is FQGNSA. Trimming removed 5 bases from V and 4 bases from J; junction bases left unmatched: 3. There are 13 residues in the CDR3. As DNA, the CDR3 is TGTGCCAGCAGCACACAGGGGGGAGAGACCCAGTACTTC. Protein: CASSTQGGETQYF.

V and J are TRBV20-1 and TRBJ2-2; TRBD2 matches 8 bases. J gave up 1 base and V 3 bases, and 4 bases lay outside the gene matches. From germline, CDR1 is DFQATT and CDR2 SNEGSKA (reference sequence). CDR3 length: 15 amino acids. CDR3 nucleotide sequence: TGCAGTGCTAGTTACGGGGGGGGGAACACCGGGGAGCTGTTTTTT. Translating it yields CSASYGGGNTGELFF.

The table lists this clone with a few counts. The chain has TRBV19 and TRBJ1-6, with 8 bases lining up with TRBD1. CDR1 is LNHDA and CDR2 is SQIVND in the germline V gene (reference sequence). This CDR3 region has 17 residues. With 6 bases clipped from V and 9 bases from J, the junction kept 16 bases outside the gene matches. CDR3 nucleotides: TGTGCCAGTAGCACCGCTGACTGGTGGACAGGGCGTTCACCCCTCCACTTT. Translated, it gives CASSTADWWTGRSPLHF.

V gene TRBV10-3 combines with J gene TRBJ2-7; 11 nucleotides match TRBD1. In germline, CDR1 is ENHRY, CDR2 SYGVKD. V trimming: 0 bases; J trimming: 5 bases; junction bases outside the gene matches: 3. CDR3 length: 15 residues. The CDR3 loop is CAISESQDRGHEQYF. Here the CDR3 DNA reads TGTGCCATCAGTGAGTCACAGGACAGGGGGCACGAGCAGTACTTC.

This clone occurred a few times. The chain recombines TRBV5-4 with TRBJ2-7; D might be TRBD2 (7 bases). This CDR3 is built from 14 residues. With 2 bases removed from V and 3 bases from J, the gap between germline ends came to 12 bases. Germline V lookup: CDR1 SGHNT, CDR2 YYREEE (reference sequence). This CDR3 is CASSLGGEFYEQYF. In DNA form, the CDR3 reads TGTGCCAGCAGCTTAGGGGGGGAATTCTACGAGCAGTACTTC.

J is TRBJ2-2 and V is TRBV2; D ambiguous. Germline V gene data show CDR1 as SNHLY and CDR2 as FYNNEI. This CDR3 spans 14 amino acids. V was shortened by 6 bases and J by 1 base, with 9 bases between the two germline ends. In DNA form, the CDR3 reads TGTGCCAGCAGCCTATATCAGAACACCGGGGAGCTGTTTTTT. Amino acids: CASSLYQNTGELFF.

CDR3 nucleotides: TGTGCCAGCAGTGCCGAAGCTGGGCGCGGGGAGACCCAGTACTTC. Residues: CASSAEAGRGETQYF. This chain uses TRBV6-4 with TRBJ2-5, with D perhaps matching TRBD2 (5 bases). The CDR3 is 15 amino acids. Trimming left V 4 bases short and J 5 bases short, with 17 bases between. Germline V CDR1 and CDR2: MRHNA, SNTAGT.

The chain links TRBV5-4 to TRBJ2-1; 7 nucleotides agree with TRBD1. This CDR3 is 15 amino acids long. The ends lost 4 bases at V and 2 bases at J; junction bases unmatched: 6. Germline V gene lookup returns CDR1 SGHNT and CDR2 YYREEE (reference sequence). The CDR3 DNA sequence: TGTGCCAGCAGCGCAGACAGGGCCCCCTACAATGAGCAGTTCTTC. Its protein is CASSADRAPYNEQFF.

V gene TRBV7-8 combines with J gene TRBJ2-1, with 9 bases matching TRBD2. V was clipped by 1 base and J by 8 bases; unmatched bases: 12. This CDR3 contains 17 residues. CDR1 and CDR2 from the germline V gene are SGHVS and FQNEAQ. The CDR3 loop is CASSLGHLAGSFDEQFF. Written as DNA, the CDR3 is TGTGCCAGCAGCTTAGGGCATCTAGCGGGGAGCTTTGATGAGCAGTTCTTC.

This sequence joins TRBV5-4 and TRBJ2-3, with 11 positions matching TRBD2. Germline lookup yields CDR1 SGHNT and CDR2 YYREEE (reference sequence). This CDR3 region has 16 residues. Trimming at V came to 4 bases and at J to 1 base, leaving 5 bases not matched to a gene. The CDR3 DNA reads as TGTGCCAGCAGCAATAGCGGGGGGGTGGGCACAGATACGCAGTATTTT. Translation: CASSNSGGVGTDTQYF.

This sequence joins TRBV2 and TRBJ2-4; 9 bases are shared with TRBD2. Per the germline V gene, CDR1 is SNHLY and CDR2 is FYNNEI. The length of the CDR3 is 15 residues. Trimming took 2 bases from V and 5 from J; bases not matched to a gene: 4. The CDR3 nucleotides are TGTGCCAGCAGTGAATCGGGACTAGCAGAAAACATTCAGTACTTC. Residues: CASSESGLAENIQYF.

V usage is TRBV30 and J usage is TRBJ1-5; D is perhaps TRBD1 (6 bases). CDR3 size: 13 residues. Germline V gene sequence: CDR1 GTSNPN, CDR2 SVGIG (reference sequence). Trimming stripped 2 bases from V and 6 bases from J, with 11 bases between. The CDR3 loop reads CAWSIQGFQPQHF. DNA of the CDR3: TGTGCCTGGAGTATACAGGGTTTTCAGCCCCAGCATTTT.

The CDR3 nucleotides are TGTGCCAGCAGTTTGCGGGTGAATTCACCCCTCCACTTT. This codes for CASSLRVNSPLHF. J is TRBJ1-6 and V is TRBV6-5; no clear D. The CDR3 runs to 13 residues. The germline gives CDR1 MNHEY, CDR2 SVGAGI. V was clipped by 4 bases and J by 7 bases, with 8 bases between them.

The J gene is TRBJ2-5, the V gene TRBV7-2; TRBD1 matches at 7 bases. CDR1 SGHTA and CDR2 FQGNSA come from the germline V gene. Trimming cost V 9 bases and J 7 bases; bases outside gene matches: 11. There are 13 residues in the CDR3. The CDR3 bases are TGTGCCAGTGAGGACAGGCCGTATGGGACCCAGTACTTC. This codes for CASEDRPYGTQYF.

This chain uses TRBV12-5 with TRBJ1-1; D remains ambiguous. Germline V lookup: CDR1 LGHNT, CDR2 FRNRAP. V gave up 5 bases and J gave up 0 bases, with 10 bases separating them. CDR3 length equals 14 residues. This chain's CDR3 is CASGINGVNTEAFF. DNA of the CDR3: TGTGCTAGTGGTATAAATGGGGTGAACACTGAAGCTTTCTTT. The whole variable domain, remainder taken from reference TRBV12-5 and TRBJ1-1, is DARVTQTPRHKVTEMGQEVTMRCQPILGHNTVFWYRQTMMQGLELLAYFRNRAPLDDSGMPKDRFSAEMPDATLATLKIQPSEPRDSAVYFCASGINGVNTEAFFGQGTRLTVV.

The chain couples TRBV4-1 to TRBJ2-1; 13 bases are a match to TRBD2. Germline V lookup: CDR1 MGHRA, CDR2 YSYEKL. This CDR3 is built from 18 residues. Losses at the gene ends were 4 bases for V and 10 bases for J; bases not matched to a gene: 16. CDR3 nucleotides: TGCGCCAGCAGCCGGGCCGACGGAACTAGCGGGGGGGCGAGGGAGCAGTTCTTC. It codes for CASSRADGTSGGAREQFF.

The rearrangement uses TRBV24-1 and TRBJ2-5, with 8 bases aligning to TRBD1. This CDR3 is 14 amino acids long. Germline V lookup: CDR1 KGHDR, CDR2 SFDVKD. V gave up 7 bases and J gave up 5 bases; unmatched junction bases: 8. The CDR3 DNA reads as TGTGCCACCAGGTCGACTTCAGGGGGCGAGACCCAGTACTTC. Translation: CATRSTSGGETQYF.

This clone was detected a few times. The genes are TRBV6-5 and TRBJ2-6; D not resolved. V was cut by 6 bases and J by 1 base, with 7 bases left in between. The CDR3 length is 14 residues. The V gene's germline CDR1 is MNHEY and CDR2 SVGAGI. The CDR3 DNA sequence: TGTGCCAGCAGGCTCACATCTGGGGCCAACGTCCTGACTTTC. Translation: CASRLTSGANVLTF.